The 10 T cell receptor beta chains below come from one sample, sequenced in a study of blood T cell repertoires in COVID-19. Libraries were prepared by immunoSEQ multiplex PCR; TCRdb keeps only in-frame clonotypes and omits some of them. The sample records over 400,000 clones, 80% to 90% being singletons. Sequenced material: peripheral blood. The origin of the receptors is a woman in her thirties with active or convalescent COVID-19.

The chain links TRBV15 to TRBJ1-2; TRBD1 is a possible D gene (6 bases). This CDR3 has 14 residues. Germline V lookup: CDR1 LNHNV, CDR2 YYDKDF (reference sequence). V gave up 3 bases and J gave up 4 bases, with 12 bases separating them. The DNA of the CDR3 is TGTGCCACCAGCAGGGACAGCGGATTCTATGGCTACACCTTC. Its translation is CATSRDSGFYGYTF.

This rearrangement joins TRBV18 to TRBJ1-5; D might be TRBD1 (6 bases). V was clipped by 4 bases and J by 5 bases, with 12 bases between them. Germline CDR1 is KGHSH and CDR2 is LQKENI. This CDR3 has 14 residues. The DNA for the CDR3 is TGTGCCAGCTCACGAGGGTCAGGGGATCAGCCCCAGCATTTT. It yields the protein CASSRGSGDQPQHF.

The chain has TRBV5-1 and TRBJ1-2; 11 bases align to TRBD1. V lost 5 bases to trimming and J lost 2 bases; unmatched junction nucleotides: 11. The CDR3 has 17 amino acids. CDR1 is SGHRS and CDR2 is YFSETQ in the germline V gene. The CDR3: CASSRSGQGASNYGYTF. DNA for the CDR3: TGCGCCAGCAGTCGTAGCGGACAGGGGGCTTCAAACTATGGCTACACCTTC.

The chain links TRBV7-8 to TRBJ1-1; D gene unclear. The CDR3 is 12 residues long. Trimming pared 6 bases from V and 8 bases from J, leaving 13 bases between. The germline V gene encodes CDR1 SGHVS and CDR2 FQNEAQ. The CDR3, as DNA: TGTGCCAGCAGTAATACGGTGAGGGAAGCTTTCTTT. It is translated as CASSNTVREAFF.

J is TRBJ2-7 and V is TRBV27; D unclear. Germline V lookup: CDR1 MNHEY, CDR2 SMNVEV (reference sequence). Trimming cost V 7 bases and J 3 bases, with 16 bases left between them. The CDR3 is made up of 14 amino acids. For the CDR3, the DNA is TGTGCCAGCACCGCTCGCGGCCGGTACTACGAGCAGTACTTC. Translation: CASTARGRYYEQYF.

The genes are TRBV18 and TRBJ2-1, with 10 nucleotides matching TRBD1. The V gene end was trimmed by 1 base and the J gene end by 1 base; junction bases not matched to a gene: 4. The CDR3 totals 17 residues. CDR1 and CDR2 from the germline V gene are KGHSH and LQKENI. CDR3 sequence (DNA): TGTGCCAGCTCACCACAACGGACAGGGGGGTCCTACAATGAGCAGTTCTTC. This translates into CASSPQRTGGSYNEQFF.

This clone was observed a single time. The chain combines TRBV10-3 with TRBJ2-7, with 9 bases that match TRBD2. In germline, CDR1 is ENHRY, CDR2 SYGVKD. The CDR3 totals 13 residues. V lost 2 bases and J lost 6; bases outside the gene matches: 2. This CDR3 is CAISEGTSLEQYF. DNA of the CDR3: TGTGCCATCAGTGAGGGGACTAGCCTCGAGCAGTACTTC.

This sequence joins TRBV5-4 and TRBJ2-2, with 12 bases aligning to TRBD2. Germline CDR1 and CDR2: SGHNT and YYREEE (reference sequence). V was pared by 3 bases and J by 3 bases, with 9 bases of the junction left unmatched. The CDR3 length is 18 residues. As DNA, the CDR3 is TGTGCCAGCAGCTCCCCCGGGACTAGCGGGCAGTACACCGGGGAGCTGTTTTTT. Amino acids: CASSSPGTSGQYTGELFF.

V and J are TRBV5-1 and TRBJ2-2; 8 nucleotides match TRBD1. Unmatched junction bases numbered 5, after V lost 4 bases and J lost 6 bases. Germline V gives CDR1 SGHRS, CDR2 YFSETQ. The CDR3 totals 14 residues. The CDR3 DNA reads TGCGCCAGCAGCCCAGGACAGGGTTCCGGGGAGCTGTTTTTT. This encodes CASSPGQGSGELFF.

The chain joins TRBV4-1 to TRBJ2-3; TRBD2 aligns across 16 bases. CDR1 is MGHRA and CDR2 is YSYEKL in the germline V gene. CDR3 length: 22 residues. V trimming: 4 bases; J trimming: 4 bases; junction bases outside the gene matches: 20. As DNA, the CDR3 is TGCGCCAGCAGCCTGGCCGGTCCGGGACTAGCGGGGGGGACCCCAGGGGCAGATACGCAGTATTTT. This encodes CASSLAGPGLAGGTPGADTQYF.